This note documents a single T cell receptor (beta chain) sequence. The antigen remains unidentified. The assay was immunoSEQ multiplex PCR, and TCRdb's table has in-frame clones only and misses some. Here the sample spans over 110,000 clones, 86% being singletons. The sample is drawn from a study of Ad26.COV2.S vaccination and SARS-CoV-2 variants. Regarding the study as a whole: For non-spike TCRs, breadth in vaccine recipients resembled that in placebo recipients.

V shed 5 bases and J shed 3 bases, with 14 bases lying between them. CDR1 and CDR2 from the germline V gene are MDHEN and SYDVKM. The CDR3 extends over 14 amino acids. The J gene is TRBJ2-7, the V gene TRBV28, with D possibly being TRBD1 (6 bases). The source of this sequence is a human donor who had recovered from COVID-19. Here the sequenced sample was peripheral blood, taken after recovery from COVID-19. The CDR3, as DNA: TGTGCCAGCAGTACGCGGACAGTTTACTACGAGCAGTACTTC. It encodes CASSTRTVYYEQYF.